Below are 28 T cell receptor beta chains sequenced from a single sample in a study of shared clonotypes between healthy human individuals. Produced via immunoSEQ multiplex PCR; TCRdb's table is partial and in-frame only. The table shows 470,000 or so clones, with 70% to 80% occurring only once. Sequencing was performed on PBMCs. These receptor sequences come from a woman aged 40 to 50 in good health. Some clones in this sample may be carry-over from other donors' samples.

V usage is TRBV30 and J usage is TRBJ2-1; 10 bases map to TRBD2. CDR1 and CDR2 (germline): GTSNPN, SVGIG (reference sequence). V was clipped by 2 bases and J by 12 bases; unmatched bases: 10. The CDR3 contains 14 residues. The CDR3 DNA follows: TGTGCCTGGAGTTCGCTAGCGGGGGCGGGTTGGCAGTTCTTC. It is translated as CAWSSLAGAGWQFF.

This chain links TRBV7-2 with TRBJ2-7; D might be TRBD1 (6 bases). Germline V CDR1 and CDR2: SGHTA, FQGNSA. Trimming removed 5 bases at V and 0 bases at J, with 14 bases between. The CDR3 consists of 15 residues. In DNA, the CDR3 is TGTGCCAGCAGCCTAATGACAGGACTCTCCTACGAGCAGTACTTC. Translated: CASSLMTGLSYEQYF.

This clone was recorded a few times. The V and J genes are TRBV18 and TRBJ2-3, with TRBD2 matching 11 bases. The CDR3 consists of 14 residues. With 8 bases clipped from V and 0 bases from J, the junction kept 1 base outside the gene matches. Germline-derived CDR1 and CDR2 are KGHSH and LQKENI. DNA of the CDR3: TGTGCCAGCACTAGCGGGGGCAGCACAGATACGCAGTATTTT. This gives the protein CASTSGGSTDTQYF.

This clone occurred once. The V and J genes are TRBV6-4 and TRBJ2-2; 14 bases map to TRBD2. V shed 8 bases and J 3 bases; nucleotides not matched to a gene: 14. This CDR3 contains 19 residues. Looked up from germline, CDR1 is MRHNA and CDR2 is SNTAGT. CDR3 sequence: CASAGTGTSGSSDTGELFF. CDR3 nucleotides: TGTGCCAGCGCGGGAACCGGGACTAGCGGGAGTAGTGACACCGGGGAGCTGTTTTTT.

With regard to this clone: Distinct nucleotide sequences in the sample also encode this CDR3. The gene calls are TRBV2 and TRBJ2-1, with D uncertain. V lost 5 bases and J lost 4, with 3 bases in between. This CDR3 has 11 amino acids. The germline gives CDR1 SNHLY, CDR2 FYNNEI. CDR3 coding DNA: TGTGCCAGCAGTCCATACAATGAGCAGTTCTTC. Encoded protein: CASSPYNEQFF. The full variable domain, its missing parts supplied by reference TRBV2 and TRBJ2-1, is EPEVTQTPSHQVTQMGQEVILRCVPISNHLYFYWYRQILGQKVEFLVSFYNNEISEKSEIFDDQFSVERPDGSNFTLKIRSTKLEDSAMYFCASSPYNEQFFGPGTRLTVL.

The J gene is TRBJ2-1, the V gene TRBV7-9; no definite D call. Germline V gene data show CDR1 as SEHNR and CDR2 as FQNEAQ (reference sequence). This CDR3 region has 16 residues. V lost 0 bases and J lost 4, with 13 bases in between. DNA for the CDR3: TGTGCCAGCAGCTTAGCGGGCCCGACGTGGTACAATGAGCAGTTCTTC. It yields the protein CASSLAGPTWYNEQFF.

The rearrangement joins TRBV30 to TRBJ2-3; either TRBD1 or TRBD2 may supply D (5 bases each). V lost 2 bases to trimming and J lost 2 bases, with 11 bases between them. Germline V lookup: CDR1 GTSNPN, CDR2 SVGIG (reference sequence). The CDR3 totals 14 residues. CDR3 DNA: TGTGCCTGGAGTAGGGACGGTCTCACAGATACGCAGTATTTT. This gives the protein CAWSRDGLTDTQYF.

The chain carries TRBV5-1 and TRBJ2-5, with D maybe TRBD1 (5 bases). With 0 bases removed from V and 2 bases from J, the gap between germline ends came to 11 bases. Germline CDR1 is SGHRS and CDR2 is YFSETQ. The CDR3 has 15 amino acids. CDR3: CASSLDTGRQETQYF. For the CDR3, the DNA is TGCGCCAGCAGCTTGGATACAGGCAGACAAGAGACCCAGTACTTC.

The V and J genes are TRBV4-1 and TRBJ2-7; D might be TRBD1 (5 bases). V was cut by 0 bases and J by 0 bases, with 12 bases left in between. The germline V gene has CDR1 MGHRA and CDR2 YSYEKL. This CDR3 contains 16 residues. CDR3 bases: TGCGCCAGCAGCCAAGATCTGGGGCCGAGCTCCTACGAGCAGTACTTC. Its translation is CASSQDLGPSSYEQYF.

Only a few counts were recorded for this clone. The V and J genes are TRBV7-9 and TRBJ2-5; TRBD1 might be the D (5 bases). The J call may be incorrect, as the DNA end agrees better with TRBJ2-7. CDR3 length equals 14 residues. Germline CDR1 and CDR2: SEHNR and FQNEAQ (reference sequence). In nucleotides, the CDR3 is TGTGCCAGCAGCTTAGCCGACAGTGTCCACGAGCAGTACTTC. This encodes CASSLADSVHEQYF.

The J gene is TRBJ2-7, the V gene TRBV5-1; no definite D call. Germline V CDR1 and CDR2: SGHRS, YFSETQ. Between the trimmed V and J ends, which lost 1 base and 1 base, there was a span of 6 bases. This CDR3 comprises 13 residues. The CDR3 sequence is CASSLMDSYEQYF. The DNA of the CDR3 is TGCGCCAGCAGCTTGATGGATTCCTACGAGCAGTACTTC.

V gene TRBV19 combines with J gene TRBJ1-1; no reliable D call. The CDR3 is 14 residues long. Germline CDR1 and CDR2: LNHDA and SQIVND (reference sequence). V was shortened by 3 bases and J by 3 bases, with 11 bases between the two germline ends. The CDR3 DNA is TGTGCCAGTAGTATGGGCCAGTCCTACACTGAAGCTTTCTTT. Translated: CASSMGQSYTEAFF.

The chain is built from TRBV5-5 and TRBJ1-5; D may be TRBD1 (6 bases). CDR1 SGHKS and CDR2 YYEKEE come from the germline V gene (reference sequence). The CDR3 runs 16 residues. Trimming left V 2 bases short and J 0 bases short, with 12 bases between. The CDR3 is CASSFRPDSSNQPQHF. The DNA for the CDR3 is TGTGCCAGCAGCTTCCGCCCGGACAGTAGCAATCAGCCCCAGCATTTT.

V is TRBV6-5 and J is TRBJ2-7; D gene unclear. Germline assignment: CDR1 MNHEY and CDR2 SVGAGI. CDR3 length: 14 residues. V was trimmed by 6 bases and J by 0 bases, leaving 12 bases between them. The CDR3 sequence is CASSETYTSYEQYF. CDR3 DNA: TGTGCCAGCAGCGAGACCTATACCTCCTACGAGCAGTACTTC.

This CDR3 is CASSKNAQAKNIQYF. CDR3 nucleotides: TGTGCCAGCAGTAAAAACGCGCAAGCCAAAAACATTCAGTACTTC. V is TRBV2 and J is TRBJ2-4; D gene ambiguous. The CDR3 is 15 amino acids. V was clipped by 5 bases and J by 0 bases, with 11 bases between them. Germline-derived CDR1 and CDR2 are SNHLY and FYNNEI.

The chain joins TRBV4-3 to TRBJ2-5; TRBD2 aligns across 10 bases. CDR3 length: 17 amino acids. Per germline, CDR1 LGHNA and CDR2 YSLEER. The J segment lost 2 bases and the V segment lost 1 base, leaving 7 bases of the junction unmatched. CDR3 coding DNA: TGCGCCAGCAGCCAAGGCGCCTCTAGCGGGAGTCAAGAGACCCAGTACTTC. It specifies CASSQGASSGSQETQYF.

CDR3 residues: CSVGVEGETQYF. CDR3 DNA: TGCAGCGTTGGAGTCGAGGGGGAGACCCAGTACTTC. J is TRBJ2-5 and V is TRBV29-1; D is perhaps TRBD1 or TRBD2 (5 bases each). The ends were cut back, 4 bases at V and 5 bases at J, with 11 bases in the middle. Germline CDR1 SQVTM, CDR2 ANQGSEA. This CDR3 contains 12 residues.

CDR3 DNA sequence: TGTGCCAGTCTATCGGTGGGAGATACGCAGTATTTT. Protein product: CASLSVGDTQYF. The chain combines TRBV19 with TRBJ2-3; D unclear. Germline V gives CDR1 LNHDA, CDR2 SQIVND (reference sequence). The ends were cut back, 8 bases at V and 5 bases at J, with 11 bases in the middle. The CDR3 is 12 amino acids. Together with reference TRBV19 and TRBJ2-3, the CDR3 gives the full variable domain: DGGITQSPKYLFRKEGQNVTLSCEQNLNHDAMYWYRQDPGQGLRLIYYSQIVNDFQKGDIAEGYSVSREKKESFPLTVTSAQKNPTAFYLCASLSVGDTQYFGPGTRLTVL.

The chain employs TRBV7-2 and TRBJ1-1; D remains unclear. This CDR3 has 13 amino acids. V dropped 5 bases and J dropped 4 bases, with 11 bases sitting between them. Germline V CDR1 and CDR2: SGHTA, FQGNSA. The DNA for the CDR3 is TGTGCCAGCAGCGGCGGGTGGAGCACTGAAGCTTTCTTT. Amino acid sequence: CASSGGWSTEAFF.

The J gene is TRBJ2-2, the V gene TRBV7-9; D remains ambiguous. The V and J ends lost 1 base and 4 bases respectively, with 13 bases between them. The CDR3 runs to 16 residues. CDR1 SEHNR and CDR2 FQNEAQ come from the germline V gene (reference sequence). The CDR3 DNA follows: TGTGCCAGCAGCTTAGAATCCCTTACCCCCACCGGGGAGCTGTTTTTT. It codes for CASSLESLTPTGELFF.

The chain links TRBV5-1 to TRBJ2-5, with 13 bases that match TRBD2. Trimming took 4 bases from V and 1 from J; bases not matched to a gene: 7. This CDR3 has 17 amino acids. Per the germline V gene, CDR1 is SGHRS and CDR2 is YFSETQ. CDR3 sequence (DNA): TGCGCCAGCAGCACGGGACTAGCGGGGCCTATCCAAGAGACCCAGTACTTC. Its translation is CASSTGLAGPIQETQYF.

This chain links TRBV4-3 with TRBJ1-2, with D possibly being TRBD1 (5 bases). The V gene's germline CDR1 is LGHNA and CDR2 YSLEER. The CDR3 length is 15 residues. V lost 0 bases, J lost 3 bases, and 11 bases lay in between. CDR3 loop: CASSQDRDSYYGYTF. CDR3 in DNA: TGCGCCAGCAGCCAAGACCGGGACTCTTACTATGGCTACACCTTC.

This chain uses TRBV28 with TRBJ1-1, with 8 positions matching TRBD1. Trimming removed 5 bases from V and 0 bases from J; junction bases left unmatched: 14. The CDR3 is 18 residues long. Germline loops: CDR1 MDHEN, CDR2 SYDVKM. CDR3 residues: CASSLHRGSQLVNTEAFF. DNA for the CDR3: TGTGCCAGCAGTCTACACAGGGGGAGTCAGCTGGTGAACACTGAAGCTTTCTTT.

This sequence joins TRBV6-6 and TRBJ2-5; the D is unclear. Germline loops: CDR1 MNHNY, CDR2 SVGAGI (reference sequence). The CDR3 is 11 residues long. Trimming pared 5 bases from V and 4 bases from J, leaving 5 bases between. The CDR3 sequence: CASSTRETQYF. DNA for the CDR3: TGTGCCAGCAGTACCCGAGAGACCCAGTACTTC.

The gene calls are TRBV15 and TRBJ1-2; 9 bases are a match to TRBD1. The junction had 0 bases not matched to a gene; V was cut back by 1 base and J by 0 bases. CDR3 length: 15 residues. CDR1 and CDR2 from the germline V gene are LNHNV and YYDKDF (reference sequence). CDR3 nucleotides: TGTGCCACCAGCAGAGGGACAGGGGCTAACTATGGCTACACCTTC. Protein: CATSRGTGANYGYTF.

The chain couples TRBV19 to TRBJ1-4; no clear D gene. Germline V gene lookup returns CDR1 LNHDA and CDR2 SQIVND (reference sequence). Deletions cut 4 bases from V and 6 bases from J, with 15 bases between. There are 15 residues in the CDR3. CDR3 DNA: TGTGCCAGTAGTACCCCATTCGGGTTTGATGAAAAACTGTTTTTT. Translated, it gives CASSTPFGFDEKLFF.

V and J are TRBV30 and TRBJ2-7; D may be TRBD1 (6 bases). V dropped 1 base and J dropped 2 bases, with 12 bases sitting between them. Germline loops: CDR1 GTSNPN, CDR2 SVGIG (reference sequence). The CDR3 loop spans 14 amino acids. The CDR3: CAWSAFTGTYEQYF. Here the CDR3 DNA reads TGTGCCTGGAGTGCCTTCACAGGGACCTACGAGCAGTACTTC.

The gene calls are TRBV4-3 and TRBJ2-3, with 9 bases identical to TRBD2. The CDR3 runs 16 residues. With V trimmed by 4 bases and J by 1 base, 6 bases remained unmatched. The V gene's germline CDR1 is LGHNA and CDR2 YSLEER. The CDR3 protein is CASSPRRTSGTDTQYF. The DNA of the CDR3 is TGCGCCAGCAGCCCCCGTCGGACTAGCGGCACAGATACGCAGTATTTT.